The clone carrying this T cell receptor (beta chain) was seen only a few times. Its antigen is unidentified. The record originates from a study of T cells in Graves' hyperthyroidism and ophthalmopathy. Newly diagnosed hyperthyroidism patients aged 18 to 65 years had disease lasting under 2 months. PBMCs came from about 10 ml fresh peripheral blood. Study-wide results and limits: Peripheral blood also featured most of the thyroid clonotypes expanded above 0.001. Stable hyperthyroidism was told apart from ophthalmopathy by a model built on 13 V-J features.

Amplified TCR beta CDR3 regions came from RNA transcripts. When the TCR CDR3 underwent first-round RT-PCR, the HTBI primer set was used. TCRdb re-analysed the multiplex PCR reads in MiXCR, keeping a single row per CDR3 protein. The repertoire has fewer than 900,000 distinct CDR3 sequences, 16% of them found once; the top ten carry approximately 8.4%. The CDR3 loop spans 13 amino acids. Deletions cut 1 base from V and 7 bases from J, with 11 bases between. Germline CDR1 reads SNHLY; CDR2 reads FYNNEI. The chain links TRBV2 to TRBJ2-7; D is perhaps TRBD1 (6 bases). This TCR derives from a young man with Graves' hyperthyroidism. The material sequenced was blood. The CDR3 loop is CASSEESGAEQYF. The DNA of the CDR3 is TGTGCCAGCAGTGAAGAGTCAGGGGCGGAGCAGTACTTC.